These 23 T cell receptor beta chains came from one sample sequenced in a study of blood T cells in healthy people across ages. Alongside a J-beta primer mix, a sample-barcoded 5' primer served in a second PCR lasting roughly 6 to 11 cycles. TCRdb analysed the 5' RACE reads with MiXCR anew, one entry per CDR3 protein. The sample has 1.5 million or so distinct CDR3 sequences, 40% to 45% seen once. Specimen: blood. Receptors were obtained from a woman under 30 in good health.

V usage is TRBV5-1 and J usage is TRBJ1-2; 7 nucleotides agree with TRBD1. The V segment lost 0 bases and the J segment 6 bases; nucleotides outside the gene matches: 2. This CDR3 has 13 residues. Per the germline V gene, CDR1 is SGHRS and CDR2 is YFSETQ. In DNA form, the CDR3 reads TGCGCCAGCAGCTTGGAGGGGGCTCATGGCTACACCTTC. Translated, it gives CASSLEGAHGYTF.

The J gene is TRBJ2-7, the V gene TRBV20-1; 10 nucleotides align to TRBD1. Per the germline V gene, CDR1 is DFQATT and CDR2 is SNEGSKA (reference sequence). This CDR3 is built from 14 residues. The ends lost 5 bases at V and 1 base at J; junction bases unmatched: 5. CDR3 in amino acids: CSADGQGVSYEQYF. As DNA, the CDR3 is TGCAGTGCTGACGGACAGGGGGTATCCTACGAGCAGTACTTC.

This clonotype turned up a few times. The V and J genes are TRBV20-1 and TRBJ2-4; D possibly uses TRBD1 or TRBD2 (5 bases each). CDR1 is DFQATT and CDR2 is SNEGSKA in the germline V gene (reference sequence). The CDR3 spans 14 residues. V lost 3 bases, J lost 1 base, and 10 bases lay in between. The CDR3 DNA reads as TGCAGTGCTAGGAGGGGTGCGGCCAAAAACATTCAGTACTTC. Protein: CSARRGAAKNIQYF.

CDR3 sequence: CASSARDSLYGYTF. CDR3 nucleotide sequence: TGTGCCAGCAGCGCTAGGGATTCCCTTTATGGCTACACCTTC. This chain connects TRBV13 to TRBJ1-2; D is unresolved. The CDR3 extends over 14 amino acids. V lost 5 bases and J lost 5, with 15 bases in between. Germline V gene lookup returns CDR1 PRHDT and CDR2 FYEKMQ (reference sequence).

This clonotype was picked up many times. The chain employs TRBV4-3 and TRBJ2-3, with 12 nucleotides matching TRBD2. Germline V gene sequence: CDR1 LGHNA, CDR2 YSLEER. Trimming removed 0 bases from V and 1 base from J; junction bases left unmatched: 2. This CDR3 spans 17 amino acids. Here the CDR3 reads CASSQDRTSGGTDTQYF. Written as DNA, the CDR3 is TGCGCCAGCAGCCAAGATCGGACTAGCGGGGGCACAGATACGCAGTATTTT.

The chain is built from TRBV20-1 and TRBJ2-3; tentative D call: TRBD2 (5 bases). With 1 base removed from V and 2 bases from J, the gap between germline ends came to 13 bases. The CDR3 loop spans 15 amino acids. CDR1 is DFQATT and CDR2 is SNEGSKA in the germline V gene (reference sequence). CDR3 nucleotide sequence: TGCAGTGCTAGAGTGCAGTCGGACTTCACAGATACGCAGTATTTT. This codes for CSARVQSDFTDTQYF.

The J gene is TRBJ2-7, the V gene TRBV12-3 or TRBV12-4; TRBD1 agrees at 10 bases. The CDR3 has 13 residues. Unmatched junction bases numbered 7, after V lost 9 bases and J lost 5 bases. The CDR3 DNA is TGTGCCAGTGCGGGACAGGGGTTCAACGAGCAGTACTTC. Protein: CASAGQGFNEQYF.

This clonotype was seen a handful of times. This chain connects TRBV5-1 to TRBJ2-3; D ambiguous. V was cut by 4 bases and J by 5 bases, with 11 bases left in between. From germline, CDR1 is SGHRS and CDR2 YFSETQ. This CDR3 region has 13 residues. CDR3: CASSRLPGDTQYF. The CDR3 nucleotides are TGCGCCAGCAGCCGCCTGCCGGGAGATACGCAGTATTTT.

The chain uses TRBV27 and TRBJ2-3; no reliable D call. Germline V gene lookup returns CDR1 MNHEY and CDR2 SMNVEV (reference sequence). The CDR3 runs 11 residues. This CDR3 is CTSRKGDTQYF. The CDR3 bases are TGTACCTCCCGTAAGGGAGATACGCAGTATTTT.

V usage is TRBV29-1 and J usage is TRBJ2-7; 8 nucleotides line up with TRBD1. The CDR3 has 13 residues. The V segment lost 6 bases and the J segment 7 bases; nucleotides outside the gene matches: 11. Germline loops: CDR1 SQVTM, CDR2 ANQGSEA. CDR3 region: CSVQGQGLYEQYF. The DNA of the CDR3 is TGCAGCGTCCAAGGACAGGGACTTTATGAGCAGTACTTC.

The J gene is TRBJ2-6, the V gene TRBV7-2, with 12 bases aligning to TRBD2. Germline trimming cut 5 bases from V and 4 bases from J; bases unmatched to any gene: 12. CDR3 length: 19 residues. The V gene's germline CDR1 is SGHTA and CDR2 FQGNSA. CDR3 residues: CASSPKRLAGAGGANVLTF. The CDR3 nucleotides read TGTGCCAGCAGCCCCAAACGACTAGCGGGGGCAGGGGGGGCCAACGTCCTGACTTTC.

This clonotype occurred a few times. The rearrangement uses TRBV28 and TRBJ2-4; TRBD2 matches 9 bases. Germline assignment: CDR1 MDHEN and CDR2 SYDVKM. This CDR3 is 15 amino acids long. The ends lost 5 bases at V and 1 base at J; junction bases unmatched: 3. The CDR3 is CASSLSGRAKNIQYF. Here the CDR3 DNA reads TGTGCCAGCAGTCTAAGCGGGAGGGCCAAAAACATTCAGTACTTC.

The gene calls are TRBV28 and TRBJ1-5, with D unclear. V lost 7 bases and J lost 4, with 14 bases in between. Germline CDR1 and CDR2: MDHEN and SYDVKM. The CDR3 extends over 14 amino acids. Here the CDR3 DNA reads TGTGCCAGCAAAGACACCGAGACAAATCAGCCCCAGCATTTT. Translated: CASKDTETNQPQHF.

As DNA, the CDR3 is TGTGCCAGCAGCGCCCCCGGAGGCAGCACAGATACGCAGTATTTT. It translates to CASSAPGGSTDTQYF. The chain links TRBV6-5 to TRBJ2-3; tentatively, D is TRBD2 (5 bases). The CDR3 is made up of 15 amino acids. The ends were cut back, 6 bases at V and 0 bases at J, with 13 bases in the middle. Germline CDR1 reads MNHEY; CDR2 reads SVGAGI.

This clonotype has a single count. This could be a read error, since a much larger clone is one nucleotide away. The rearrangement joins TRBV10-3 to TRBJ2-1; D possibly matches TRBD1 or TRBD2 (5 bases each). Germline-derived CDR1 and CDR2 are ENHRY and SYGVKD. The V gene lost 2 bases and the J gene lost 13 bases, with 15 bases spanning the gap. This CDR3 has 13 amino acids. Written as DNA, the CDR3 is TGTGCCATCAGTGAGCTCCTGGGGGAGACCCAGTTCTTC. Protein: CAISELLGETQFF.

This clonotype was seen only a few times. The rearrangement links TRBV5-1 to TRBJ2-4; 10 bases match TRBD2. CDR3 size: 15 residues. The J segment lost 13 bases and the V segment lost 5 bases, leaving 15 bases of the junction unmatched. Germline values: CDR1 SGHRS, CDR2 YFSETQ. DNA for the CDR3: TGCGCCAGCAGGGACCGAGCGGGAGGGCCGCTTGAGCAGTACTTC. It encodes CASRDRAGGPLEQYF.

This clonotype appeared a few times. The CDR3 DNA is TGTGCCAGCAGCGAACCGGGACAGGGGTCAGATACGCAGTATTTT. Translating it yields CASSEPGQGSDTQYF. J is TRBJ2-3 and V is TRBV9, with 10 bases identical to TRBD1. Germline V CDR1 and CDR2: SGDLS, YYNGEE. The CDR3 loop spans 15 amino acids. Germline trimming cut 3 bases from V and 4 bases from J; bases unmatched to any gene: 5.

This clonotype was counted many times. CDR3 nucleotide sequence: TGCAGTGCTGGGACAGGGGGGTCGAATCAGCCCCAGCATTTT. Translation gives CSAGTGGSNQPQHF. The rearrangement uses TRBV20-1 and TRBJ1-5; 11 nucleotides align to TRBD1. V lost 5 bases and J lost 4; bases outside the gene matches: 4. The length of the CDR3 is 14 residues. Germline CDR1 is DFQATT and CDR2 is SNEGSKA (reference sequence).

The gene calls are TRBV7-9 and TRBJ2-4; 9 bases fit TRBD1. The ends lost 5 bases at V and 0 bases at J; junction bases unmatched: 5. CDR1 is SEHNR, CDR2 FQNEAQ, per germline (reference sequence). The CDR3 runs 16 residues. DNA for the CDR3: TGTGCCAGCAGCCGGACAGGGGCCGGAGCCAAAAACATTCAGTACTTC. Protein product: CASSRTGAGAKNIQYF.

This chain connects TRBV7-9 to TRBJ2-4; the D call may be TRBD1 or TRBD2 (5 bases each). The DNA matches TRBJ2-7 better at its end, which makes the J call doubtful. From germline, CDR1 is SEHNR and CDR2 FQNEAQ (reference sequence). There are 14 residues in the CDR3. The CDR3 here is CASSPTLGTDEQYF. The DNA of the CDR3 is TGTGCCAGCAGCCCCACCCTTGGGACCGACGAGCAGTACTTC.

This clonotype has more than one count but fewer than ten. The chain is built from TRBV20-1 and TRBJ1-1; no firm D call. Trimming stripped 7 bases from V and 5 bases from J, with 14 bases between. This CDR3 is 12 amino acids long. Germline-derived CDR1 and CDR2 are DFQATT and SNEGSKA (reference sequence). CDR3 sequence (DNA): TGCAGTGTTAGGCAGGTGGAGACTGAAGCTTTCTTT. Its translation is CSVRQVETEAFF.

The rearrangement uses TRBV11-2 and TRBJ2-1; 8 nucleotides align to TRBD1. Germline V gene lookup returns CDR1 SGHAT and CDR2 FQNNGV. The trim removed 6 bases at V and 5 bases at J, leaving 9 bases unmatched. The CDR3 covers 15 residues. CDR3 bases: TGTGCCAGCAGTTACGGACAGGGTGTCCACAATGAGCAGTTCTTC. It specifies CASSYGQGVHNEQFF.

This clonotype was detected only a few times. CDR3 region: CASSPLGAGPYNEQFF. The CDR3 nucleotides are TGTGCCAGCAGTCCCCTGGGAGCGGGGCCTTACAATGAGCAGTTCTTC. The rearrangement uses TRBV27 and TRBJ2-1, with TRBD2 matching 7 bases. The junction had 11 bases not matched to a gene; V was cut back by 5 bases and J by 4 bases. CDR1 is MNHEY, CDR2 SMNVEV, per germline (reference sequence). The CDR3 spans 16 residues.